The TCR beta chain described here comes from a study of cytomegalovirus exposure and HLA in healthy donors. Regarding the study as a whole: The listing of 150 to 200 TCR beta chains classed them as cytomegalovirus-associated.

V lost 2 bases to trimming and J lost 1 base; unmatched junction nucleotides: 4. The CDR3 has 15 residues. The V gene's germline CDR1 is GTSNPN and CDR2 SVGIG (reference sequence). Researchers ran the PCR with 60 Vbeta and 13 Jbeta primers. As processed by the authors: An analysis that came later counted 77 million or so unique TCR beta chains, 10 million to 11 million shared. Repertoires were generated with immunoSEQ multiplex PCR, while TCRdb's copy carries only in-frame clones and drops some. The V and J calls and clone size were taken over from that table, and D and trimming were inferred from the DNA. The sample holds about 130,000 clones, around 75% seen once. This clone has more than one count but fewer than ten. Its antigen is unknown.

The sample comprised PBMCs. The chain links TRBV30 to TRBJ2-3; 9 nucleotides line up with TRBD2. The sequence was obtained from a woman aged 45-65 years in good health and CMV-seronegative. For the CDR3, the DNA is TGTGCCTGGAGTAGACTAGCGGAACGCACAGATACGCAGTATTTT. Protein: CAWSRLAERTDTQYF.